The 13 T cell receptor beta chains listed next were all sequenced from one sample in a study of persistence of HIV-infected CD4 T cells. These receptors lack a known antigen. Sequencing used immunoSEQ version 4 in survey mode. Sequencing was performed with immunoSEQ multiplex PCR; in TCRdb, only in-frame clones are kept and a portion is missing. This table holds fewer than 35,000 clones, 70% found once. Overlapping HIV-1 Gag 15-mer peptides at roughly 1 ug per peptide per mL were used. Responding CD4+ T cells were sorted by upregulation of both CD40 ligand and CD69. The specimen was CD4+ T cells sorted from PBMCs after approximately 20-hour stimulation, collected from a patient who received antiretroviral therapy. Receptor source: an adult man with HIV who was CMV-seropositive.

Sample share makes this clone medium-sized. V and J are TRBV7-9 and TRBJ1-6; D ambiguous. Germline CDR1 reads SEHNR; CDR2 reads FQNEAQ (reference sequence). The germline V and J ends were trimmed by 3 bases and 7 bases, with 10 bases remaining between them. The CDR3 contains 14 residues. CDR3 DNA sequence: TGTGCCAGCAGCTTCTCCGAGAGGAATTCACCCCTCCACTTT. Its protein product is CASSFSERNSPLHF.

The CDR3 region is CASRDRGWEKLFF. CDR3 bases: TGTGCCAGCAGGGACAGGGGGTGGGAAAAACTGTTTTTT. The chain recombines TRBV2 with TRBJ1-4, with 10 positions matching TRBD1. This CDR3 contains 13 residues. Looked up from germline, CDR1 is SNHLY and CDR2 is FYNNEI. After removal of 6 bases from V and 8 bases from J, the junction contained 3 bases not matched to a gene.

The sample holds one count of this clone. CDR3: CASSVSRADEQFF. The CDR3 bases are TGTGCCAGTAGTGTGTCAAGGGCCGATGAGCAGTTCTTC. J is TRBJ2-1 and V is TRBV19; D is undetermined. This CDR3 has 13 amino acids. Germline values: CDR1 LNHDA, CDR2 SQIVND (reference sequence). V dropped 5 bases and J dropped 8 bases, with 13 bases sitting between them.

The chain joins TRBV2 to TRBJ1-2, with D tentatively TRBD1 (6 bases). Germline V gives CDR1 SNHLY, CDR2 FYNNEI. Trimming took 8 bases from V and 1 from J, leaving 8 bases between them. The CDR3 spans 12 residues. This chain's CDR3 is CASGQINYGYTF. The CDR3 DNA is TGTGCCAGCGGACAGATTAACTATGGCTACACCTTC.

The rearrangement uses TRBV6-5 and TRBJ1-6; D not resolved. Germline V CDR1 and CDR2: MNHEY, SVGAGI. This CDR3 comprises 14 residues. The ends were cut back, 11 bases at V and 0 bases at J, with 11 bases in the middle. The CDR3 region is CAVKGGSYNSPLHF. CDR3 coding DNA: TGTGCCGTAAAAGGTGGCTCCTATAATTCACCCCTCCACTTT.

The genes are TRBV11-3 and TRBJ2-2; the D gene is possibly TRBD2 (6 bases). The germline V and J ends were trimmed by 4 bases and 6 bases, with 21 bases remaining between them. The CDR3 has 17 amino acids. Germline V lookup: CDR1 SGHNT, CDR2 YENEEA. CDR3 sequence: CASSSAWRGSRSGELFF. The CDR3 DNA reads TGTGCCAGCAGCTCTGCCTGGCGGGGCTCGCGGTCCGGGGAGCTGTTTTTT. Combining the CDR3 with reference TRBV11-3 and TRBJ2-2 gives the whole variable domain EAGVVQSPRYKIIEKKQPVAFWCNPISGHNTLYWYLQNLGQGPELLIRYENEEAVDDSQLPKDRFSAERLKGVDSTLKIQPAELGDSAVYLCASSSAWRGSRSGELFFGEGSRLTVL.

The table lists this clone with a few counts. The J gene is TRBJ1-1, the V gene TRBV7-9; TRBD1 agrees at 8 bases. Trimming removed 6 bases from V and 4 bases from J; junction bases left unmatched: 4. The CDR3 totals 13 residues. The V gene's germline CDR1 is SEHNR and CDR2 FQNEAQ (reference sequence). As DNA, the CDR3 is TGTGCCAGCAGTTACAGGGGGGGCACTGAAGCTTTCTTT. Its protein product is CASSYRGGTEAFF.

The chain joins TRBV5-1 to TRBJ1-2; D gene unclear. This CDR3 has 14 residues. V shed 7 bases and J shed 11 bases, with 24 bases lying between them. Per germline, CDR1 SGHRS and CDR2 YFSETQ. CDR3 sequence: CASGPSDPADRYTF. The CDR3 region has the DNA TGCGCCAGCGGCCCCTCCGATCCCGCAGATCGTTACACCTTC.

The rearrangement links TRBV10-3 to TRBJ1-6; D unresolved. Trimming shortened V by 7 bases and J by 4 bases, and 8 bases separated the two germline ends. The length of the CDR3 is 13 residues. The germline gives CDR1 ENHRY, CDR2 SYGVKD. DNA of the CDR3: TGTGCCATCAAGCCGGATTATAATTCACCCCTCCACTTT. It yields the protein CAIKPDYNSPLHF.

The rearrangement uses TRBV24-1 and TRBJ1-4, with TRBD1 as a possible D gene (5 bases). This CDR3 region has 17 residues. V dropped 4 bases and J dropped 0 bases, with 14 bases sitting between them. CDR1 and CDR2 from the germline V gene are KGHDR and SFDVKD. CDR3 bases: TGTGCCACCAGTGAGGGCGGGACGGCTGCAACTAATGAAAAACTGTTTTTT. This encodes CATSEGGTAATNEKLFF.

The genes are TRBV6-5 and TRBJ2-1; D gene uncertain. Trimming left V 6 bases short and J 3 bases short, with 12 bases between. This CDR3 contains 14 residues. Per germline, CDR1 MNHEY and CDR2 SVGAGI. CDR3 protein: CASRAVEGYNEQFF. DNA of the CDR3: TGTGCCAGCAGGGCAGTGGAAGGCTACAATGAGCAGTTCTTC.

The genes are TRBV18 and TRBJ1-5; 9 positions agree with TRBD1. The V segment lost 5 bases and the J segment 4 bases; nucleotides outside the gene matches: 9. Germline assignment: CDR1 KGHSH and CDR2 LQKENI. The CDR3 length is 16 residues. The CDR3 reads CASSLVGQGKNQPQHF. The CDR3 DNA is TGTGCCAGCTCATTGGTTGGACAGGGGAAGAATCAGCCCCAGCATTTT.

This chain connects TRBV18 to TRBJ2-1, with TRBD2 matching over 8 bases. Germline V gene sequence: CDR1 KGHSH, CDR2 LQKENI. This CDR3 is built from 17 residues. V was clipped by 6 bases and J by 6 bases; unmatched bases: 16. CDR3 DNA sequence: TGTGCCAGCTCGGCCGTCGGGGGCGGGGGGCAGAGCAATGAGCAGTTCTTC. Its protein product is CASSAVGGGGQSNEQFF.